This is a list of T cell receptor beta chains from one sample in a study of T cells expressing NK-cell markers. Following a re-call of the 5' RACE reads, TCRdb has one entry per CDR3 protein and lacks DNA. The sample's table shows around 380,000 distinct CDR3 sequences. The sample taken for sequencing was blood T cells: a sorted CD56 or NKG2C T cell subset, CD4+ or CD8+ T cells, or bulk PBMC T cells (not recorded which). These receptors all come from a woman between 45 and 60 years old in good health. The CDR3 runs from the conserved cysteine through the conserved F or W. Fields, in order: J gene, V gene, CDR3 protein.

>TRBJ1-1|TRBV18
CASSPGFLGEAFF
>TRBJ2-3|TRBV9
CASSSLPDTQYF
>TRBJ2-2|TRBV9
CASSDKPGQGTRTGELFF
>TRBJ2-5|TRBV5-1
CASSKTGQGIETQYF
>TRBJ1-1|TRBV12-3/TRBV12-4
CASSLETGLGTEAFF
>TRBJ2-1|TRBV5-1
CASSLRGRGAVGDNEQFF
>TRBJ2-7|TRBV20-1
CSAGTRGTGEQYF
>TRBJ2-4|TRBV20-1
CSARAVELAKNIQYF
>TRBJ2-2|TRBV10-3
CAISATVGELFF
>TRBJ2-1|TRBV6-5
CASRRLENEQFF
>TRBJ2-1|TRBV5-1
CASSLGAGTTNEQFF
>TRBJ2-1|TRBV4-2
CASSQITSGRAGYNEQFF
>TRBJ2-3|TRBV5-1
CATSPGTDTQYF
>TRBJ2-1|TRBV3-1
CASSQVFPGNEQFF
>TRBJ2-1|TRBV3-1
CASSQRFGTYNEQFF
>TRBJ1-5|TRBV2
CASSSGLSGPQHF
>TRBJ1-1|TRBV18
CASSREVSAEAFF
>TRBJ1-5|TRBV27
CASKGSASNQPQHF
>TRBJ1-2|TRBV5-1
CASTIGVAYGYTF
>TRBJ1-2|TRBV2
CASHRGPYYGYTF
>TRBJ2-2|TRBV7-3
CASSPEPYKNTGELFF
>TRBJ2-1|TRBV7-6
CASSQPGQGRDEQFF
>TRBJ2-3|TRBV5-6
CASSRQGQDTQYF
>TRBJ1-2|TRBV12-3/TRBV12-4
CASSLNAGYGGYTF
>TRBJ1-2|TRBV29-1
CSVGNHRDPYGYTF
>TRBJ2-1|TRBV25-1
CASISGQGRDQFF
>TRBJ2-4|TRBV7-3
CASSLAGGKNIQYF
>TRBJ2-7|TRBV29-1
CSVVLGNEQYF
>TRBJ1-1|TRBV3-1
CASSQGSLNTEAFF
>TRBJ2-3|TRBV5-1
CASTEGASNTQYF
>TRBJ1-1|TRBV29-1
CSVSGTPAEAFF
>TRBJ2-1|TRBV5-1
CASTSGAGDNEQFF
>TRBJ2-1|TRBV29-1
CSAPGVYEQFF
>TRBJ2-3|TRBV7-6
CASSYGLARSSSTDTQYF
>TRBJ2-7|TRBV7-2
CASSHRTRSYEQYF
>TRBJ1-5|TRBV6-1
CASSEPQPQHF
>TRBJ2-1|TRBV20-1
CSARASGLTNNEQFF
>TRBJ2-1|TRBV20-1
CSARASSPREQFF
>TRBJ2-3|TRBV3-1
CASSQEGEGLITDTQYF
>TRBJ2-7|TRBV24-1
CATSGINTGEQYF